These T cell receptor beta chains were read from a single sample in a study of shared clonotypes between healthy human individuals. Repertoires were generated with immunoSEQ multiplex PCR, while TCRdb's copy carries only in-frame clones and drops some. This table has more than 2 million clones, around 93% appearing once. Sequencing was carried out using naive CD8+ T cells from PBMCs. The source of these receptors is a man aged 18 to 30 in good health. Some clones in this sample may be carry-over from other donors' samples. Both conserved end residues are part of each CDR3. Each record gives: J gene, clone size, V gene, D gene, CDR3 protein, CDR3 DNA. D genes are given only for firm matches. The listing skips clone size in some rows; elsewhere it reads once, few, many or a size class.

TRBJ2-7 | - | TRBV10-1 | TRBD1 | CASSEQLQGIYEQYF | TGCGCCAGCAGTGAGCAACTACAGGGGATCTACGAGCAGTACTTC
TRBJ2-2 | - | TRBV5-1 | TRBD2 | CASYPRTSGRAFPGELFF | TGCGCCAGCTACCCAAGGACTAGCGGGAGGGCCTTCCCCGGGGAGCTGTTTTTT
TRBJ2-3 | - | TRBV9 | TRBD2 | CASSPLAGDTGDTQYF | TGTGCCAGCAGCCCCCTAGCGGGAGATACGGGAGATACGCAGTATTTT
TRBJ2-5 | - | TRBV28 | TRBD2 | CASSSPVGREFSQYF | TGTGCCAGCAGTTCCCCGGTGGGGCGGGAGTTTAGCCAGTACTTC
TRBJ1-2 | - | TRBV13 | TRBD1 | CASSLRDSAGYTF | TGTGCCAGCAGCTTAAGGGACAGTGCGGGCTACACCTTC
TRBJ1-4 | - | TRBV28 | TRBD1 | CASTFPGTGEKLFF | TGTGCCAGCACTTTCCCCGGGACAGGAGAAAAACTGTTTTTT
TRBJ1-2 | - | TRBV10-3 | - | CAISDWDYGYTF | TGTGCCATCAGTGATTGGGACTATGGCTACACCTTC
TRBJ2-7 | - | TRBV28 | - | CASRHSYEQYF | TGTGCCAGCAGACACAGCTACGAGCAGTACTTC
TRBJ2-1 | - | TRBV9 | - | CASSPGGNEQFF | TGTGCCAGCAGCCCCGGGGGAAATGAGCAGTTCTTC
TRBJ2-7 | - | TRBV7-8 | - | CASSESTLSSYEQYF | TGTGCCAGCAGCGAAAGTACCCTAAGCTCCTACGAGCAGTACTTC
TRBJ1-2 | - | TRBV27 | TRBD1 | CASSPHRGPGLGYTF | TGTGCCAGCAGTCCACACAGGGGGCCAGGGCTAGGCTACACCTTC
TRBJ1-4 | - | TRBV19 | TRBD1 | CASNIPGQGREKLFF | TGTGCCAGTAATATACCGGGACAGGGGAGGGAAAAACTGTTTTTT
TRBJ1-2 | once | TRBV5-8 | - | CASNHPWGVYGYTF | TGTGCCAGCAATCACCCTTGGGGCGTCTATGGCTACACCTTC
TRBJ2-3 | once | TRBV5-1 | - | CASSAGPYSTDTQYF | TGCGCCAGCAGCGCGGGCCCCTATAGCACAGATACGCAGTATTTT
TRBJ2-7 | - | TRBV2 | - | CASRPEAGSYEQYF | TGTGCCAGCCGCCCTGAGGCGGGTTCCTACGAGCAGTACTTC
TRBJ2-3 | - | TRBV9 | TRBD2 | CASSGGTILADTQYF | TGTGCCAGCAGCGGCGGGACTATTTTAGCAGATACGCAGTATTTT
TRBJ2-7 | - | TRBV29-1 | TRBD2 | CSVETSEYEQYF | TGCAGCGTTGAGACTAGCGAGTACGAGCAGTACTTC
TRBJ2-7 | - | TRBV27 | - | CASSLTEGEQYF | TGTGCCAGCAGTTTAACCGAAGGCGAGCAGTACTTC
TRBJ2-7 | - | TRBV13 | - | CASSLYGTYEQYF | TGTGCCAGCAGCTTATACGGTACCTACGAGCAGTACTTC
TRBJ2-1 | - | TRBV5-1 | - | CASSRNQESSYNEQFF | TGCGCCAGCAGCCGAAATCAGGAGAGCTCCTACAATGAGCAGTTCTTC
TRBJ2-3 | - | TRBV6-6 | TRBD2 | CASRPSGMEDTQYF | TGTGCCAGCAGACCTAGCGGGATGGAGGATACGCAGTATTTT
TRBJ1-4 | few | TRBV5-1 | - | CASSLGGSNEKLFF | TGCGCCAGCAGCTTGGGGGGGTCTAATGAAAAACTGTTTTTT
TRBJ1-2 | - | TRBV7-9 | - | CASRSTGSDGYTF | TGTGCCAGCAGGTCTACAGGGTCGGATGGCTACACCTTC
TRBJ2-7 | - | TRBV6-5 | - | CATATGFSYEQYF | TGTGCCACCGCCACAGGATTCTCCTACGAGCAGTACTTC
TRBJ1-1 | once | TRBV27 | - | CASSLTMPTEAFF | TGTGCCAGCAGTTTGACCATGCCAACTGAAGCTTTCTTT
TRBJ2-3 | - | TRBV6-5 | - | CASSYSRVGHQDTQYF | TGTGCCAGCAGTTACTCGAGGGTAGGGCATCAAGATACGCAGTATTTT
TRBJ2-1 | - | TRBV29-1 | TRBD2 | CSTGLAVYNEQFF | TGCAGCACTGGACTAGCGGTCTACAATGAGCAGTTCTTC
TRBJ2-2 | - | TRBV6-1 | - | CASSENVRFDTGELFF | TGTGCCAGCAGTGAAAATGTCAGGTTCGACACCGGGGAGCTGTTTTTT
TRBJ1-1 | - | TRBV16 | - | CASSQTSRNTEAFF | TGTGCCAGCAGCCAGACCTCAAGAAACACTGAAGCTTTCTTT
TRBJ1-5 | - | TRBV18 | TRBD1 | CASSPGTGLQPQHF | TGTGCCAGCTCACCAGGGACAGGGCTTCAGCCCCAGCATTTT
TRBJ2-7 | - | TRBV28 | - | CASSLRGRGYEQYF | TGTGCCAGCAGTTTAAGGGGGAGAGGATACGAGCAGTACTTC
TRBJ2-5 | - | TRBV7-9 | - | CASSLDTQETQYF | TGTGCCAGCAGCTTAGATACCCAAGAGACCCAGTACTTC
TRBJ2-1 | - | TRBV28 | - | CASSTGIHNEQFF | TGTGCCAGCAGTACCGGGATTCACAATGAGCAGTTCTTC
TRBJ1-5 | - | TRBV27 | - | CASTSSASWGVSNQPQHF | TGTGCCAGCACAAGTTCGGCGTCTTGGGGAGTTAGCAATCAGCCCCAGCATTTT
TRBJ2-1 | - | TRBV27 | - | CASSNRGSYNEQFF | TGTGCCAGCAGTAACAGAGGCTCTTACAATGAGCAGTTCTTC
TRBJ2-7 | - | TRBV5-1 | - | CASSLWTVGQGQYF | TGCGCCAGCAGCTTATGGACAGTAGGCCAAGGGCAGTACTTC
TRBJ2-2 | - | TRBV28 | - | CASSFQRLYTGELFF | TGTGCCAGCAGTTTCCAGCGGTTATACACCGGGGAGCTGTTTTTT
TRBJ2-7 | - | TRBV5-6 | - | CASSAVQGYEQYF | TGTGCCAGCAGCGCCGTACAGGGCTACGAGCAGTACTTC
TRBJ2-7 | - | TRBV28 | - | CASSSPPTAGSYEQYF | TGTGCCAGCAGTTCCCCTCCGACAGCTGGATCCTACGAGCAGTACTTC
TRBJ2-7 | - | TRBV7-9 | TRBD1 | CASSDPQGNHEQYF | TGTGCCAGCAGCGATCCACAGGGGAACCACGAGCAGTACTTC
TRBJ1-2 | - | TRBV7-9 | TRBD1 | CASSPQTGAPLSNYGYTF | TGTGCCAGCAGCCCCCAGACAGGGGCGCCCTTATCTAACTATGGCTACACCTTC
TRBJ2-7 | - | TRBV20-1 | - | CSAPGGQYF | TGCAGTGCTCCCGGGGGACAGTACTTC
TRBJ2-5 | once | TRBV19 | - | CASSSPPQETQYF | TGTGCCAGTAGTTCTCCCCCCCAAGAGACCCAGTACTTC
TRBJ2-7 | - | TRBV7-3 | - | CASSSTPNERRDEQYF | TGTGCCAGCAGCTCTACCCCAAATGAAAGGAGGGACGAGCAGTACTTC
TRBJ2-3 | - | TRBV9 | TRBD2 | CASSTPGLAVPDTQYF | TGTGCCAGCAGCACACCGGGACTAGCGGTCCCAGATACGCAGTATTTT
TRBJ1-2 | - | TRBV25-1 | - | CASSQGEAMDGYTF | TGTGCCAGCAGCCAGGGAGAGGCGATGGATGGCTACACCTTC
TRBJ1-1 | - | TRBV10-3 | - | CAISESWGNTEAFF | TGTGCCATCAGTGAGTCTTGGGGGAACACTGAAGCTTTCTTT
TRBJ1-1 | - | TRBV28 | TRBD1 | CASTNPRGQGKVAAFF | TGTGCCAGCACCAACCCCCGGGGACAGGGGAAAGTTGCAGCTTTCTTT
TRBJ1-2 | - | TRBV28 | TRBD1 | CASSLTGVGYGYTF | TGTGCCAGCAGCCTAACAGGGGTAGGCTATGGCTACACCTTC
TRBJ2-3 | - | TRBV21-1 | - | CASSKALAPSPFLDTQYF | TGTGCCAGCAGCAAAGCCCTAGCCCCTTCCCCGTTTCTCGATACGCAGTATTTT